This T cell receptor beta chain was documented in a study of blood T cells in healthy people across ages. Overall study results and limits: Long-lived donors had more naive CD4+ cells and higher diversity than aged donors.

A second about 7 to 12 cycle PCR used barcoded and J-beta primers. The template-switch adaptor, which had 12 random nucleotides, put a tag on each cDNA molecule. Each CDR3 protein is one row after TCRdb ran MiXCR on the 5' RACE reads. Of approximately 850,000 distinct CDR3 sequences in the sample, roughly 60% were seen once. The draw of peripheral blood yielded roughly 9.4 milliliters from each donor. Per sample, extraction of total RNA gave at least 5.5 micrograms in every case. Concerning this clonotype itself: No antigen is known for it.

The source of this sequence is a man aged 25 to 40 in good health. Sequenced: blood.

The CDR3 DNA reads TGTGCCAGCAGTGAACGGGGACTAGCGACCTACAATGAGCAGTTCTTC. Its translation: CASSERGLATYNEQFF. The gene calls are TRBV2 and TRBJ2-1; TRBD2 matches at 10 bases. The V gene end was trimmed by 2 bases and the J gene end by 2 bases; junction bases not matched to a gene: 3. The V gene's germline CDR1 is SNHLY and CDR2 FYNNEI. CDR3 length: 16 amino acids.